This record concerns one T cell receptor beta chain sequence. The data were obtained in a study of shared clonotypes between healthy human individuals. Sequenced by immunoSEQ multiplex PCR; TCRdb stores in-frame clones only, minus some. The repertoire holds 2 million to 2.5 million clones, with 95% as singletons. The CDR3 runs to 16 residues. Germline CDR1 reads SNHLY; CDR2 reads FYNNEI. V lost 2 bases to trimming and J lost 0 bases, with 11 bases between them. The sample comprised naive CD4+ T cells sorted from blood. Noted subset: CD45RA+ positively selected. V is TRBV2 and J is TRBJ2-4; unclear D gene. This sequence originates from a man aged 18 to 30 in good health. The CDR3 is CASSERPTLAKNIQYF. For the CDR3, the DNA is TGTGCCAGCAGTGAACGTCCAACCTTAGCCAAAAACATTCAGTACTTC.